This record concerns one T cell receptor beta chain sequence. This sample was taken from a study of blood T cell repertoires in COVID-19. Cohorts were based on clinical histories the participants reported. Germline V gene sequence: CDR1 LNHDA, CDR2 SQIVND (reference sequence). The V and J ends lost 5 bases and 3 bases respectively, with 11 bases between them. This CDR3 has 13 residues. Libraries were prepared by immunoSEQ multiplex PCR; TCRdb keeps only in-frame clonotypes and omits some of them. The sample holds 300,000 to 350,000 clones; around 89% are singletons and the top ten take around 4.4%. The chain uses TRBV19 and TRBJ2-7; TRBD2 might be the D (5 bases). The sample comprised PBMCs or T cells enriched from blood (not recorded which). The clonotype comes from a woman aged 18-29 years with acute COVID-19. Here the CDR3 reads CASSYDYYYEQYF. The CDR3 DNA is TGTGCCAGTAGTTATGACTACTACTACGAGCAGTACTTC.